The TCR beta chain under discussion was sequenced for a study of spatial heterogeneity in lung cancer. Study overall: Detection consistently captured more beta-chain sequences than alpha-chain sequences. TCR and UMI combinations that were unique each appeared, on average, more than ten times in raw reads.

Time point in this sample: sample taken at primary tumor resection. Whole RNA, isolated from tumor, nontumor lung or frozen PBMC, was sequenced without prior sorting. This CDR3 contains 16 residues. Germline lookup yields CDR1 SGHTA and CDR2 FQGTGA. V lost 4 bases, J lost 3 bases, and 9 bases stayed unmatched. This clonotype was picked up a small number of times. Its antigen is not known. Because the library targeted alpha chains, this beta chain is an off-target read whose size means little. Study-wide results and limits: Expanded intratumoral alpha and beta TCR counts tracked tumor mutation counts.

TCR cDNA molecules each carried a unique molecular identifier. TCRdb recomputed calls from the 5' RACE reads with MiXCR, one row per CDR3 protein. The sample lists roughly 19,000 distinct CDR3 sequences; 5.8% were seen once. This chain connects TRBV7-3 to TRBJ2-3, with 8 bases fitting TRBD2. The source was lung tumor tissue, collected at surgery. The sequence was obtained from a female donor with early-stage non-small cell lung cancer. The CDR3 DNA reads TGTGCCAGCAGCTCTCTCGGGACTAGTAAGACAGATACGCAGTATTTT. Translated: CASSSLGTSKTDTQYF.